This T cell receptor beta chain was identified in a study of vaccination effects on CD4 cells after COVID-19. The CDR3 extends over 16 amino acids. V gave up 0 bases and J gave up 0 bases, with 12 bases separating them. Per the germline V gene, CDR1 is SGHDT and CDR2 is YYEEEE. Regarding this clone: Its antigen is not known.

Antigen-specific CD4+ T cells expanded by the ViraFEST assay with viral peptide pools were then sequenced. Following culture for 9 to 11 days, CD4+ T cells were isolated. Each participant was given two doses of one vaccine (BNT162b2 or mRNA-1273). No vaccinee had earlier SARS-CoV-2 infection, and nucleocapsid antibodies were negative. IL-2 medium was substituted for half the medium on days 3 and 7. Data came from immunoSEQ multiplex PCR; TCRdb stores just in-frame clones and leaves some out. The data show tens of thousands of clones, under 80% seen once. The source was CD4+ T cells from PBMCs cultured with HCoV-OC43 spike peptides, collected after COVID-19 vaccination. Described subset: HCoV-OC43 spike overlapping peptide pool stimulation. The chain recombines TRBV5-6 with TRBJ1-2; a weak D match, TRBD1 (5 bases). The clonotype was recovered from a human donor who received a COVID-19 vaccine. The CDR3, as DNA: TGTGCCAGCAGCTTGGGCGGTGGGGGAACTAACTATGGCTACACCTTC. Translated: CASSLGGGGTNYGYTF.